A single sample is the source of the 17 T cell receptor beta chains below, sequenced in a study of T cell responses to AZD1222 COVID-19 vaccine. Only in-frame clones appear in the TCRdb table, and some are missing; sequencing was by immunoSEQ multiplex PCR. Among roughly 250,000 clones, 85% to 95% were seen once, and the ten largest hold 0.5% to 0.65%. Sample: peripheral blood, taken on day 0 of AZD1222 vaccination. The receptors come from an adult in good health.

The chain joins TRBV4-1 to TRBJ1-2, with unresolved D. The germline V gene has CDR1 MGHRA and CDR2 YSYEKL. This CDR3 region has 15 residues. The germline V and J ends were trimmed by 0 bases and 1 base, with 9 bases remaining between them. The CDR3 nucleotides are TGCGCCAGCAGCCAAGATCAGACCTTTAACTATGGCTACACCTTC. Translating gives CASSQDQTFNYGYTF.

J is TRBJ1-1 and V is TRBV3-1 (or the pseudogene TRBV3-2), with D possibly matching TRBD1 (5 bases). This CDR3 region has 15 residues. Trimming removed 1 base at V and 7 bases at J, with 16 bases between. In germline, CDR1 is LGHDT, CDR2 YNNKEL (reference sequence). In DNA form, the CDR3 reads TGTGCCAGCAGCCAAGGGCCCGGGGCCCCCTATGAAGCTTTCTTT. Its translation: CASSQGPGAPYEAFF.

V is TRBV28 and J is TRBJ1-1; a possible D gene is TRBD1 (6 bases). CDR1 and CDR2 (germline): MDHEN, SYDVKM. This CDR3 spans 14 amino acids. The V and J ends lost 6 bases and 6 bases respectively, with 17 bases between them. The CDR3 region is CASSPKRGRAEAFF. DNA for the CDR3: TGTGCCAGCAGCCCGAAGAGGGGGAGGGCTGAAGCTTTCTTT.

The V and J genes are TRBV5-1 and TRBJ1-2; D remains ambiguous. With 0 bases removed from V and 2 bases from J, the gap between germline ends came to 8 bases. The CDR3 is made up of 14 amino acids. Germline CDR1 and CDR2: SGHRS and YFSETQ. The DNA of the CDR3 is TGCGCCAGCAGCTTGGGGACCACCAACTATGGCTACACCTTC. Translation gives CASSLGTTNYGYTF.

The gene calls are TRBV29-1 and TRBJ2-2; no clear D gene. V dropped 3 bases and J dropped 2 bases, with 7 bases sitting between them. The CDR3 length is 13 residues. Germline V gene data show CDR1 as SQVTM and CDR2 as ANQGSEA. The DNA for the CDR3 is TGCAGCGTTGATGCACCCAACACCGGGGAGCTGTTTTTT. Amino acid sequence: CSVDAPNTGELFF.

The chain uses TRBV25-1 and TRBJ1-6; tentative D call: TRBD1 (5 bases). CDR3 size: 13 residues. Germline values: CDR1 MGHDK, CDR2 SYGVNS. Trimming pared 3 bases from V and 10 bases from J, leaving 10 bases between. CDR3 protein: CASSEGVWSPLHF. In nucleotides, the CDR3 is TGTGCCAGCAGTGAGGGGGTTTGGTCACCCCTCCACTTT.

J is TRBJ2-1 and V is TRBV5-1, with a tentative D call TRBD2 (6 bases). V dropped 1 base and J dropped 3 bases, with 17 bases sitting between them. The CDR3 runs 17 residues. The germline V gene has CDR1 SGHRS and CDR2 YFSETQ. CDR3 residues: CASSLSSADPYYNEQFF. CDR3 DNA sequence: TGCGCCAGCAGCTTGTCTAGCGCCGACCCCTACTACAATGAGCAGTTCTTC.

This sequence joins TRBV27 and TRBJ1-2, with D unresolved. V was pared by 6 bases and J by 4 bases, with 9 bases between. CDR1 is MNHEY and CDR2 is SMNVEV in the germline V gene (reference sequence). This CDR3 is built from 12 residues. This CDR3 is CASSAGSYGYTF. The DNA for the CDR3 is TGTGCCAGCAGCGCGGGGTCCTATGGCTACACCTTC.

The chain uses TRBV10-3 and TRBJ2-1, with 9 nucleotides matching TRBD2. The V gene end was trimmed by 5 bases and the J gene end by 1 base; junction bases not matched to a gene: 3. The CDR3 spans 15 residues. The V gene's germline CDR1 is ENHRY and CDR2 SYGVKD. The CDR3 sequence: CAISLAGVSYNEQFF. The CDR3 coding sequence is TGTGCCATCAGTTTAGCGGGAGTATCCTACAATGAGCAGTTCTTC.

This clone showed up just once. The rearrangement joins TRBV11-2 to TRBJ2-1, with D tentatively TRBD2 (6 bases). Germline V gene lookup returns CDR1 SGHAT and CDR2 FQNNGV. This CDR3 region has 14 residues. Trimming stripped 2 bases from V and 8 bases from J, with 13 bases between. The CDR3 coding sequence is TGTGCCAGCAGCTTATTGGGAGGAATTGATGAGCAGTTCTTC. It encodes CASSLLGGIDEQFF.

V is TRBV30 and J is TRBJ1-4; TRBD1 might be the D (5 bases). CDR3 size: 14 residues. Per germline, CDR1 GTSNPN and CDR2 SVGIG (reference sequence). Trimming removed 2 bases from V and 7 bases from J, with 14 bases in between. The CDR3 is CAWSPDTIPEKLFF. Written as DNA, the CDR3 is TGTGCCTGGAGTCCGGACACTATTCCTGAAAAACTGTTTTTT.

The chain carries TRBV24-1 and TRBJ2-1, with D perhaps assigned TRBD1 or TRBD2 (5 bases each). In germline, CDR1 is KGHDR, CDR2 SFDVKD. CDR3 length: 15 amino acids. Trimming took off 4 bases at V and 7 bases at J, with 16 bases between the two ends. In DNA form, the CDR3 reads TGTGCCACCAGTGACCTGGGACGGACCGGGAATGAGCAGTTCTTC. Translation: CATSDLGRTGNEQFF.

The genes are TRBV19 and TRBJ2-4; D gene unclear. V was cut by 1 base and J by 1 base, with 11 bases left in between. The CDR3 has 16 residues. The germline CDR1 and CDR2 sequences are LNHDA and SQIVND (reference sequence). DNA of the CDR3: TGTGCCAGTAGTATAGTTTCACTCGGGGCCAAAAACATTCAGTACTTC. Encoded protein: CASSIVSLGAKNIQYF.

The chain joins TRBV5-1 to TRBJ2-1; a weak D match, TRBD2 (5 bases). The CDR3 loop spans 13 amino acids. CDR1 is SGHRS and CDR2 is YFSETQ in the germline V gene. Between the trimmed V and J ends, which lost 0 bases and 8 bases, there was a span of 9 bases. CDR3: CASSLAGLDEQFF. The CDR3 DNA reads TGCGCCAGCAGCTTGGCGGGATTGGATGAGCAGTTCTTC.

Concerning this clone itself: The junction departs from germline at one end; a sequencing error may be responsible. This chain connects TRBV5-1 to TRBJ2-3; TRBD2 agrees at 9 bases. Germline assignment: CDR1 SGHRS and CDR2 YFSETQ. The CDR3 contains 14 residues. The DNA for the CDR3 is TGCGCCAGCAGCCCCGGGACTAGCAAAGATACGCAGTATTTT. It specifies CASSPGTSKDTQYF. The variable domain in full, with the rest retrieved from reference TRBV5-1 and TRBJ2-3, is KAGVTQTPRYLIKTRGQQVTLSCSPISGHRSVSWYQQTPGQGLQFLFEYFSETQRNKGNFPGRFSGRQFSNSRSEMNVSTLELGDSALYLCASSPGTSKDTQYFGPGTRLTVL.

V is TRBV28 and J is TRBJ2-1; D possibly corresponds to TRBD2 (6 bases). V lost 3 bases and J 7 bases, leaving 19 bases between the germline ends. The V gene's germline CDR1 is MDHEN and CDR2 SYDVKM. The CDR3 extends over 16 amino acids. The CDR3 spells CASSLATYRAGNEQFF. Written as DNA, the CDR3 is TGTGCCAGCAGTTTGGCCACCTATCGGGCGGGGAATGAGCAGTTCTTC.

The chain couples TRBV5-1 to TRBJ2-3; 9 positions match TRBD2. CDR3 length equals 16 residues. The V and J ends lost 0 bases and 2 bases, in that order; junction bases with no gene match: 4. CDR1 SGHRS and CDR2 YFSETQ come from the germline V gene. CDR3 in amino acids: CASSLVLAGTTDTQYF. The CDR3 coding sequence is TGCGCCAGCAGCTTGGTGCTAGCGGGGACCACAGATACGCAGTATTTT.